A selection of T cell receptor beta chains follows, all from one sample in a study of blood T cell repertoires in COVID-19. Produced via immunoSEQ multiplex PCR; TCRdb's table is partial and in-frame only. The table shows roughly 150,000 clones, with approximately 90% occurring only once. The sample comprised peripheral blood. The receptors derive from a man aged 18 to 35 with COVID-19, enrolled during active disease. Both conserved end residues are part of each CDR3.

TRBJ2-2,14,TRBV27,CASSGGRNTGELFF
TRBJ2-2,19,TRBV7-9,CASSLINRNYNRGTGELFF
TRBJ2-7,14,TRBV7-2,CASSARQSSYEQYF
TRBJ2-7,17,TRBV21-1,CASSENPGLAGAYEQYF
TRBJ2-3,16,TRBV19,CASRAVRLAGKDTQYF
TRBJ2-7,12,TRBV5-6,CASSLSFTEQYF
TRBJ2-1,15,TRBV9,CASSRLAGSYNEQFF
TRBJ2-3,18,TRBV28,CASSSHRLARSSTDTQYF
TRBJ2-7,16,TRBV7-9,CASSLPQTGGEYEQYF
TRBJ1-2,16,TRBV27,CASRGNRQGANYGYTF
TRBJ2-7,13,TRBV5-1,CASGTGDSYEQYF
TRBJ1-4,15,TRBV3-1/TRBV3-2,CASSQDYATNEKLFF
TRBJ2-7,14,TRBV19,CASRASGRVYEQYF
TRBJ2-3,16,TRBV5-1,CASSRGLAASTDTQYF
TRBJ1-2,14,TRBV30,CAWEGPARGQGYTF
TRBJ2-1,15,TRBV28,CASTFRQGVYNEQFF
TRBJ2-2,14,TRBV24-1,CATRPGYEAGELFF
TRBJ2-4,19,TRBV19,CASSTPRASGSHPGNIQYF
TRBJ2-2,15,TRBV29-1,CSAQGASGSTGELFF
TRBJ2-1,17,TRBV11-2,CASSFPVEGGPYNEQFF
TRBJ2-7,16,TRBV6-2/TRBV6-3,CASSSLGTSVSYEQYF
TRBJ2-5,13,TRBV4-1,CASSSAGAQTQYF
TRBJ2-1,15,TRBV5-4,CASSSRGAGANEQFF